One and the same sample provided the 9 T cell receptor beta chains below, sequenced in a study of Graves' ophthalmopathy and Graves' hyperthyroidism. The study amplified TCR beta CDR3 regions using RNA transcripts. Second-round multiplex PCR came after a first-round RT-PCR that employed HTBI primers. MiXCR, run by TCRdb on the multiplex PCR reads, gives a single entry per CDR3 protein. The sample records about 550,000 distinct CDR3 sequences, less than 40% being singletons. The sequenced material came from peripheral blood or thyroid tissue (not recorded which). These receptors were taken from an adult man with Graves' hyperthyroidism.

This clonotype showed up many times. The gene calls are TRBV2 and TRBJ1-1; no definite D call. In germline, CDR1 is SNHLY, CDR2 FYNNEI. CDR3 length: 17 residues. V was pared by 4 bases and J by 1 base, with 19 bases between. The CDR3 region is CASSGVGTEKSNTEAFF. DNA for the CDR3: TGTGCCAGCAGTGGGGTAGGAACCGAAAAATCGAACACTGAAGCTTTCTTT. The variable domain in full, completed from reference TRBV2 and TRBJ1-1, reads EPEVTQTPSHQVTQMGQEVILRCVPISNHLYFYWYRQILGQKVEFLVSFYNNEISEKSEIFDDQFSVERPDGSNFTLKIRSTKLEDSAMYFCASSGVGTEKSNTEAFFGQGTRLTVV.

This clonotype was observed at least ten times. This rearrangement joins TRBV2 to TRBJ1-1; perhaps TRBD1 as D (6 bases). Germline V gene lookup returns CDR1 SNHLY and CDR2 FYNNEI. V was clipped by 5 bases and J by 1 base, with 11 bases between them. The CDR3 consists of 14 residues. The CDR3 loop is CASSLQGPNTEAFF. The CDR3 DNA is TGTGCCAGCAGTTTACAGGGACCGAACACTGAAGCTTTCTTT.

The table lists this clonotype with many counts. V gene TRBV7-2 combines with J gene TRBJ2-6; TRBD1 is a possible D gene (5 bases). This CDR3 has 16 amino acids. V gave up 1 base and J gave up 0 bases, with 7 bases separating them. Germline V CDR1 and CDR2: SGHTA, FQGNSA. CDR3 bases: TGTGCCAGCAGCTTAGATGGGGCCTCTGGGGCCAACGTCCTGACTTTC. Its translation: CASSLDGASGANVLTF. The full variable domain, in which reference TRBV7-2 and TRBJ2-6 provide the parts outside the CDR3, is GAGVSQSPSNKVTEKGKDVELRCDPISGHTALYWYRQSLGQGLEFLIYFQGNSAPDKSGLPSDRFSAERTGGSVSTLTIQRTQQEDSAVYLCASSLDGASGANVLTFGAGSRLTVL.

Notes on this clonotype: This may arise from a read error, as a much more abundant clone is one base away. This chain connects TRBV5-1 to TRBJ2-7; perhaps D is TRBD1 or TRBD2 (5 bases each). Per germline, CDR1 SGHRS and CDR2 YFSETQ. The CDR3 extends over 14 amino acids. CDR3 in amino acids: CASGFSGSAYEQYF. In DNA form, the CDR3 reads TGCGCCAGCGGCTTCTCAGGGAGCGCCTACGAGCAGTACTTC.

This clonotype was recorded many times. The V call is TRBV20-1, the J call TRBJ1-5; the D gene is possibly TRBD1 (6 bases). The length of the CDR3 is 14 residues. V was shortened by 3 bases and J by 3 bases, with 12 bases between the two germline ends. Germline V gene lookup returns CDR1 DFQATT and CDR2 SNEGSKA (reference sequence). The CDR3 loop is CSASGGLYNQPQHF. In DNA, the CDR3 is TGCAGTGCTAGCGGGGGGCTCTACAATCAGCCCCAGCATTTT.

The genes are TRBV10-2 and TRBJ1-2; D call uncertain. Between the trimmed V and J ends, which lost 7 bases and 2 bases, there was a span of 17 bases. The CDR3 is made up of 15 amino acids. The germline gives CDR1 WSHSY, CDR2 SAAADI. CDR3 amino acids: CASKEDPPGNYGYTF. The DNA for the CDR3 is TGCGCCAGCAAGGAAGACCCGCCCGGAAACTATGGCTACACCTTC.

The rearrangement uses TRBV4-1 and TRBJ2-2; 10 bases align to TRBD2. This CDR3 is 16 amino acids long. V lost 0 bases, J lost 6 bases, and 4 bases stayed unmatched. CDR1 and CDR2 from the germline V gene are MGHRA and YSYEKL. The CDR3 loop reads CASSQEVAGGPGELFF. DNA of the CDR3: TGCGCCAGCAGCCAAGAGGTAGCGGGAGGCCCCGGGGAGCTGTTTTTT.

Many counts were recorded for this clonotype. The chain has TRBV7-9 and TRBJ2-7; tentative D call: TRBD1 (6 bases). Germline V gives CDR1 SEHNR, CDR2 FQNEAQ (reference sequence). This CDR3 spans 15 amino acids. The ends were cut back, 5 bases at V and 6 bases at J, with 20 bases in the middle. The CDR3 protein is CASSPEGQGFGEQYF. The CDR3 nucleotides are TGTGCCAGCAGCCCAGAAGGGCAGGGGTTTGGCGAGCAGTACTTC.

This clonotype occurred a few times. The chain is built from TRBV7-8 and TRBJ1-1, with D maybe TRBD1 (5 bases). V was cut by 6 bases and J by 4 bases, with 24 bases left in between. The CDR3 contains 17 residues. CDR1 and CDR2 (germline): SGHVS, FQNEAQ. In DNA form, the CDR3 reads TGTGCCAGCAGTGGGGGGGGAGGGGTTGAGTTGGGCACTGAAGCTTTCTTT. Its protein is CASSGGGGVELGTEAFF. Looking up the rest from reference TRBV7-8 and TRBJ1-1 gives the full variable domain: GAGVSQSPRYKVAKRGQDVALRCDPISGHVSLFWYQQALGQGPEFLTYFQNEAQLDKSGLPSDRFFAERPEGSVSTLKIQRTQQEDSAVYLCASSGGGGVELGTEAFFGQGTRLTVV.